The 27 T cell receptor beta chains listed next were all sequenced from one sample in a study of blood T cells in healthy people across ages. With a J-beta primer mix and a sample-barcoded 5' primer, a second PCR ran roughly 6 to 11 cycles. TCRdb reprocessed the 5' RACE reads via MiXCR and lists one record per CDR3 protein. Of 700,000 to 900,000 distinct CDR3 sequences in the sample, 25% to 30% are singletons; the top ten hold under 3%. The sample was also reused in another study, on T cells of mothers and their children.

Sequencing was carried out using blood. These TCRs come from a boy aged 5-17 years in good health.

The chain joins TRBV9 to TRBJ1-3; D gene ambiguous. V was pared by 0 bases and J by 4 bases, with 11 bases between. The germline gives CDR1 SGDLS, CDR2 YYNGEE. The CDR3 runs 15 residues. CDR3: CASSVVSGAGNTIYF. DNA for the CDR3: TGTGCCAGCAGCGTAGTATCTGGTGCCGGAAACACCATATATTTT.

In this sample, this clonotype turned up a few times. This chain connects TRBV5-1 to TRBJ2-5; a possible D gene is TRBD1 (6 bases). Deletions cut 2 bases from V and 2 bases from J, with 10 bases between. The length of the CDR3 is 14 residues. The V gene's germline CDR1 is SGHRS and CDR2 YFSETQ. The CDR3 coding sequence is TGCGCCAGCAGCTTCTCGACAGGACAAGAGACCCAGTACTTC. This translates into CASSFSTGQETQYF.

There are a few counts of this clonotype. The V call is TRBV11-2, the J call TRBJ1-2, with 8 bases aligning to TRBD1. Trimming removed 0 bases from V and 3 bases from J; junction bases left unmatched: 12. The CDR3 sequence is 18 residues long. CDR1 SGHAT and CDR2 FQNNGV come from the germline V gene. The CDR3 DNA follows: TGTGCCAGCAGCTTAGATAGGAGAGGGACAGGTTCAGACTATGGCTACACCTTC. Protein sequence: CASSLDRRGTGSDYGYTF.

The chain links TRBV3-1 to TRBJ1-6, with D unresolved. Germline CDR1 reads LGHDT; CDR2 reads YNNKEL (reference sequence). This CDR3 comprises 15 residues. Deletions cut 8 bases from V and 7 bases from J, with 18 bases between. The CDR3: CASGPPGLENSPLHF. CDR3 bases: TGTGCCAGCGGCCCCCCGGGCCTCGAAAATTCACCCCTCCACTTT.

This clonotype was observed a handful of times. This chain connects TRBV11-3 to TRBJ2-1; no clear D gene. This CDR3 comprises 15 residues. Germline V gene sequence: CDR1 SGHNT, CDR2 YENEEA. V lost 5 bases, J lost 0 bases, and 11 bases lay in between. CDR3 coding DNA: TGTGCCAGCAGCCCCCACCCGAGCTCCTACAATGAGCAGTTCTTC. It yields the protein CASSPHPSSYNEQFF.

This rearrangement joins TRBV20-1 to TRBJ2-3; TRBD1 aligns across 9 bases. V shed 3 bases and J 4 bases; nucleotides not matched to a gene: 5. Germline V gene sequence: CDR1 DFQATT, CDR2 SNEGSKA (reference sequence). The CDR3 is made up of 14 amino acids. Here the CDR3 reads CSARGGQGADTQYF. The CDR3, as DNA: TGCAGTGCTAGGGGGGGACAGGGAGCAGATACGCAGTATTTT.

The table lists this clonotype with a few counts. DNA of the CDR3: TGTGCCAGCAGCTTAGCCCTTGTGGGCCCGTCCTACAATGAGCAGTTCTTC. Its translation: CASSLALVGPSYNEQFF. The chain couples TRBV7-2 to TRBJ2-1; D uncertain. V dropped 0 bases and J dropped 1 base, with 13 bases sitting between them. This CDR3 spans 17 amino acids. The germline V gene has CDR1 SGHTA and CDR2 FQGNSA.

This clonotype was counted between two and nine times. This rearrangement joins TRBV20-1 to TRBJ2-5, with D tentatively TRBD2 (5 bases). The V gene lost 5 bases and the J gene lost 0 bases, with 10 bases spanning the gap. The germline gives CDR1 DFQATT, CDR2 SNEGSKA (reference sequence). The CDR3 extends over 13 amino acids. The CDR3 region has the DNA TGCAGTGCTGGACCTAGCTACCAAGAGACCCAGTACTTC. The encoded protein is CSAGPSYQETQYF.

Many counts were recorded for this clonotype. The chain employs TRBV7-2 and TRBJ2-5, with 9 bases matching TRBD1. CDR1 SGHTA and CDR2 FQGNSA come from the germline V gene. This CDR3 contains 14 residues. Germline trimming cut 5 bases from V and 5 bases from J; bases unmatched to any gene: 6. The CDR3 DNA follows: TGTGCCAGCAGCGATACAGGGGGCGGGGAGACCCAGTACTTC. This codes for CASSDTGGGETQYF.

The gene calls are TRBV5-5 and TRBJ2-2; 8 positions match TRBD1. Trimming removed 0 bases from V and 4 bases from J; junction bases left unmatched: 5. CDR1 and CDR2 (germline): SGHKS, YYEKEE (reference sequence). The length of the CDR3 is 16 residues. The CDR3 loop reads CASSLEATGATGELFF. The CDR3 bases are TGTGCCAGCAGCTTGGAGGCGACAGGGGCCACCGGGGAGCTGTTTTTT.

The V and J genes are TRBV10-2 and TRBJ1-5; D is unresolved. This CDR3 is 12 amino acids long. Germline CDR1 is WSHSY and CDR2 is SAAADI. Trimming took off 1 base at V and 5 bases at J, with 3 bases between the two ends. CDR3 sequence reads: CASSELDQPQHF. The CDR3 DNA reads as TGCGCCAGCAGTGAGTTAGATCAGCCCCAGCATTTT.

This chain links TRBV12-3 or TRBV12-4 with TRBJ2-5; 8 bases agree with TRBD2. The CDR3 consists of 15 residues. Trimming cost V 6 bases and J 11 bases; bases outside gene matches: 17. This chain's CDR3 is CASSPSGGSGIEQYF. The DNA for the CDR3 is TGTGCCAGCAGCCCAAGCGGGGGAAGTGGCATTGAGCAGTACTTC.

The V gene is TRBV10-3, the J gene TRBJ2-1; TRBD2 matches at 11 bases. With the DNA end fitting TRBJ2-7 better, the J assignment may be wrong. Germline CDR1 reads ENHRY; CDR2 reads SYGVKD. This CDR3 is 13 amino acids long. The DNA for the CDR3 is TGTGCCGCTACGCTAGCGGGGGGTGACGAGCAGTACTTC. It codes for CAATLAGGDEQYF.

Regarding this clonotype: The junction does not match germline at one end; this may be a read error. This chain links TRBV29-1 with TRBJ2-2; 10 bases line up with TRBD2. The CDR3 covers 19 residues. In germline, CDR1 is SQVTM, CDR2 ANQGSEA. The CDR3 here is CGVEAIVGAGGSNTGELFF. The DNA for the CDR3 is TGCGGCGTTGAAGCCATCGTGGGAGCGGGGGGGTCGAACACCGGGGAGCTGTTTTTT.

This clonotype was picked up a small number of times. The chain employs TRBV7-9 and TRBJ2-5, with 8 bases that match TRBD2. CDR1 and CDR2 (germline): SEHNR, FQNEAQ (reference sequence). The V and J ends lost 4 bases and 5 bases, in that order; junction bases with no gene match: 9. The CDR3 loop spans 15 amino acids. This chain's CDR3 is CASSSRTGGKETQYF. The CDR3 DNA is TGTGCCAGCAGCTCCCGGACGGGGGGGAAGGAGACCCAGTACTTC.

This chain uses TRBV10-3 with TRBJ1-6; TRBD1 matches at 8 bases. Germline V CDR1 and CDR2: ENHRY, SYGVKD. This CDR3 has 13 amino acids. J was trimmed by 13 bases and V by 11 bases; bases with no gene match: 13. DNA of the CDR3: TGTGCCGTCACCGGGACAGGTCTCCCTCCCCTCCACTTT. Protein product: CAVTGTGLPPLHF.

The genes are TRBV6-2 or TRBV6-3 and TRBJ1-4, with TRBD1 matching over 8 bases. The V gene end was trimmed by 3 bases and the J gene end by 8 bases; junction bases not matched to a gene: 8. CDR1 and CDR2 (germline): MNHEY, SVGEGT. The CDR3 spans 15 residues. This CDR3 is CASSYRGTGEEKLFF. CDR3 in DNA: TGTGCCAGCAGTTATAGGGGGACAGGTGAAGAAAAACTGTTTTTT.

This clonotype was detected a few times. V gene TRBV5-1 combines with J gene TRBJ2-5; 9 nucleotides match TRBD2. The end of the DNA aligns better with TRBJ2-7, so the J call may be wrong. This CDR3 region has 18 residues. Germline V gene lookup returns CDR1 SGHRS and CDR2 YFSETQ. In DNA, the CDR3 is TGCGCCAGCAGCTTGTCCTCTTGGCTAGCGGGGACCAAATACGAGCAGTACTTC. It translates to CASSLSSWLAGTKYEQYF.

A few counts support this clonotype. The V call is TRBV29-1, the J call TRBJ2-7; no definite D call. CDR3 length equals 15 residues. The germline gives CDR1 SQVTM, CDR2 ANQGSEA. With 4 bases removed from V and 1 base from J, the gap between germline ends came to 17 bases. CDR3 loop: CSVVQRGSPSYEQYF. The CDR3 DNA follows: TGCAGCGTTGTGCAAAGAGGTTCCCCGTCCTACGAGCAGTACTTC.

V usage is TRBV20-1 and J usage is TRBJ2-5; possible D gene TRBD2, 5 bases. The DNA end favors TRBJ2-1, so the J call may be wrong. The CDR3 has 11 amino acids. In germline, CDR1 is DFQATT, CDR2 SNEGSKA (reference sequence). This chain's CDR3 is CSARVEGEQFF. Written as DNA, the CDR3 is TGCAGTGCTAGAGTTGAGGGAGAGCAGTTCTTC.

This clonotype was found a few times. V is TRBV7-9 and J is TRBJ1-1; possible D gene TRBD1, 6 bases. Germline V gene data show CDR1 as SEHNR and CDR2 as FQNEAQ (reference sequence). CDR3 length: 15 residues. V was pared by 9 bases and J by 0 bases, with 17 bases between. The CDR3 DNA sequence: TGTGCCAGTTTCCAGGGGAACACCATGAACACTGAAGCTTTCTTT. It yields the protein CASFQGNTMNTEAFF. Based on the CDR3 plus reference TRBV7-9 and TRBJ1-1, the full variable domain is DTGVSQNPRHKITKRGQNVTFRCDPISEHNRLYWYRQTLGQGPEFLTYFQNEAQLEKSRLLSDRFSAERPKGSFSTLEIQRTEQGDSAMYLCASFQGNTMNTEAFFGQGTRLTVV.

This clonotype was observed a few times. Compared with germline, one end of the junction differs, possibly owing to a read error. This chain connects TRBV7-8 to TRBJ2-7; TRBD2 aligns across 8 bases. Germline CDR1 reads SGHVS; CDR2 reads FQNEAQ. This CDR3 has 15 amino acids. CDR3 nucleotide sequence: TGTGCCAGCGGCTTAGCTTTGCGGGGGGTCCAGGGGCAGTACTTC. Translated, it gives CASGLALRGVQGQYF.

This clonotype was seen a few times. CDR3 in amino acids: CASSLAYQGYEQYF. DNA of the CDR3: TGTGCCAGCAGCTTAGCGTACCAGGGCTACGAGCAGTACTTC. The chain joins TRBV7-6 to TRBJ2-1; possible D gene TRBD1, 5 bases. Judging by the DNA end, TRBJ2-7 fits better; the J call may be wrong. The V gene's germline CDR1 is SGHVS and CDR2 FNYEAQ. The CDR3 has 14 amino acids.

This clonotype was seen only a few times. The chain recombines TRBV6-6 with TRBJ2-5; 11 bases agree with TRBD2. The CDR3 sequence is 14 residues long. The V segment lost 8 bases and the J segment 8 bases; nucleotides outside the gene matches: 10. The germline CDR1 and CDR2 sequences are MNHNY and SVGAGI (reference sequence). CDR3: CASGTSGGASTQYF. CDR3 in DNA: TGTGCCAGCGGTACTAGCGGGGGCGCTAGTACCCAGTACTTC.

The chain joins TRBV6-1 to TRBJ2-4; weak D call: TRBD1 (6 bases). Germline assignment: CDR1 MNHNS and CDR2 SASEGT. Trimming took 2 bases from V and 5 from J, leaving 7 bases between them. This CDR3 contains 13 residues. The CDR3 sequence: CASSEWGQNIQYF. The CDR3 DNA is TGTGCCAGCAGTGAATGGGGGCAAAACATTCAGTACTTC.

This chain joins TRBV18 and TRBJ2-6, with TRBD1 identical over 7 bases. The length of the CDR3 is 19 residues. Unmatched junction bases numbered 10, after V lost 2 bases and J lost 0 bases. Germline lookup yields CDR1 KGHSH and CDR2 LQKENI. The CDR3 DNA reads as TGTGCCAGCTCACCAGCTAGTAGGGGGCCCGGCTCTGGGGCCAACGTCCTGACTTTC. Amino acid sequence: CASSPASRGPGSGANVLTF. The full variable domain, rest sourced from reference TRBV18 and TRBJ2-6, is NAGVMQNPRHLVRRRGQEARLRCSPMKGHSHVYWYRQLPEEGLKFMVYLQKENIIDESGMPKERFSAEFPKEGPSILRIQQVVRGDSAAYFCASSPASRGPGSGANVLTFGAGSRLTVL.

This clonotype was picked up many times. This chain connects TRBV3-1 to TRBJ2-5; 9 positions match TRBD1. The CDR3 has 15 amino acids. V lost 4 bases and J lost 5; bases outside the gene matches: 8. In germline, CDR1 is LGHDT, CDR2 YNNKEL (reference sequence). The CDR3 protein is CASSRHRDRVETQYF. CDR3 DNA: TGTGCCAGCAGCCGGCACCGGGACAGGGTCGAGACCCAGTACTTC.